This is a list of T cell receptor beta chains from one sample in a study of T cells in Graves' hyperthyroidism and ophthalmopathy. TCRdb reprocessed the multiplex PCR reads via MiXCR and lists one record per CDR3 protein. The table has about 380,000 distinct CDR3 sequences, 15% to 20% seen once. The sample was blood. The receptors derive from a man younger than 35 with Graves' ophthalmopathy. Both conserved end residues are part of each CDR3. Each record gives: D gene, J gene, V gene, clone size, CDR3 protein, CDR3 DNA. D genes are given only for firm matches. Some rows mark clone size as missing; the rest say once, few, many or name a class of expanded clone.

TRBD1	TRBJ1-4	TRBV11-2	many	CASSSGTGVVKLFF	TGTGCCAGCAGCTCCGGGACAGGGGTGGTAAAACTGTTTTTT
NA	TRBJ1-2	TRBV29-1	few	CSVPSIGRRNYGYTF	TGCAGCGTCCCCAGTATAGGACGGAGGAACTATGGCTACACCTTC
NA	TRBJ2-5	TRBV9	NA	CASSVAGDEETQYF	TGTGCCAGCAGCGTAGCGGGGGACGAAGAGACCCAGTACTTC
NA	TRBJ1-2	TRBV7-9	few	CASTVSQILDTF	TGTGCCAGCACCGTATCACAGATTCTCGACACCTTC
NA	TRBJ1-3	TRBV5-1	NA	CASSLAELGINTIYF	TGCGCCAGCAGCTTGGCCGAGTTAGGAATAAACACCATATATTTT
NA	TRBJ2-7	TRBV7-9	many	CASSSDSPTYEQYF	TGTGCCAGCAGCTCGGACAGCCCCACCTACGAGCAGTACTTC
NA	TRBJ2-4	TRBV7-2	few	CASSPGSTLAKNIQYF	TGTGCCAGCAGCCCGGGGAGCACCTTAGCCAAAAACATTCAGTACTTC
TRBD2	TRBJ2-3	TRBV10-3	few	CAISRTSGGAGDTQYF	TGTGCCATCAGCCGGACTAGCGGGGGCGCCGGGGATACGCAGTATTTT
NA	TRBJ1-6	TRBV27	many	CASSLGRHLHF	TGTGCCAGCAGTTTAGGACGGCACCTCCACTTT
TRBD1	TRBJ1-5	TRBV4-1	NA	CASSQDVTGGWSNQPQHF	TGCGCCAGCAGCCAAGATGTTACAGGGGGATGGAGCAATCAGCCCCAGCATTTT
NA	TRBJ1-2	TRBV2	NA	CASRGGRYGYTF	TGTGCCAGCAGGGGGGGTCGCTATGGCTACACCTTC
TRBD1	TRBJ2-3	TRBV5-4	NA	CASSFKGAGSQYF	TGTGCCAGCAGCTTTAAGGGGGCAGGTTCGCAGTATTTT
NA	TRBJ1-2	TRBV9	NA	CASSVGNKGRYGYTF	TGTGCCAGCAGCGTAGGGAATAAAGGCAGGTATGGCTACACCTTC
NA	TRBJ1-3	TRBV7-2	NA	CASSLGQVLGNTIYF	TGTGCCAGCAGCTTAGGACAGGTCCTCGGAAACACCATATATTTT
NA	TRBJ1-5	TRBV10-1	NA	CASSEYLEGKNQPQHF	TGCGCCAGCAGTGAGTATCTGGAGGGGAAGAATCAGCCCCAGCATTTT
NA	TRBJ1-3	TRBV5-1	NA	CASSGNRAISGNTIYF	TGCGCCAGCAGCGGAAACAGGGCGATCTCTGGAAACACCATATATTTT
TRBD1	TRBJ2-7	TRBV28	NA	CASSSGQGNEQYF	TGTGCCAGCAGTTCGGGACAGGGAAACGAGCAGTACTTC